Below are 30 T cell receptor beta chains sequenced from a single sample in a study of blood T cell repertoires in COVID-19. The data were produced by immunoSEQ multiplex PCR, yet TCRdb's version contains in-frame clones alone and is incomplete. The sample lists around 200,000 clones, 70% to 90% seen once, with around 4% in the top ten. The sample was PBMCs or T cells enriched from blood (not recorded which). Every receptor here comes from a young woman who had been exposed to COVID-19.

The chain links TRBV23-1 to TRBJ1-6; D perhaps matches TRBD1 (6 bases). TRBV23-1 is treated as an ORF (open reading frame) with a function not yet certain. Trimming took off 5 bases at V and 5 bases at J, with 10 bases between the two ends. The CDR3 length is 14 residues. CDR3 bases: TGCGCCAGCAGTGGGCCAGGGGATAATTCACCCCTCCACTTT. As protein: CASSGPGDNSPLHF.

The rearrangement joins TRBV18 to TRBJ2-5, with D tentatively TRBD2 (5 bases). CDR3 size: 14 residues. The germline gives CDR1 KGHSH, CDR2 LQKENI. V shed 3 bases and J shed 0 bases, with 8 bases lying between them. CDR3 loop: CASSPQEDQETQYF. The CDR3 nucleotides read TGTGCCAGCTCACCCCAGGAGGACCAAGAGACCCAGTACTTC.

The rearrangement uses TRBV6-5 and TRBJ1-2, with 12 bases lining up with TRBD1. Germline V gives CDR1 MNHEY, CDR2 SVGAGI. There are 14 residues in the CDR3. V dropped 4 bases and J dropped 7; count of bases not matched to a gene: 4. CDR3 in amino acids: CASSSGQGASGYTF. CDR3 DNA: TGTGCCAGCAGTTCGGGACAGGGGGCGAGTGGCTACACCTTC.

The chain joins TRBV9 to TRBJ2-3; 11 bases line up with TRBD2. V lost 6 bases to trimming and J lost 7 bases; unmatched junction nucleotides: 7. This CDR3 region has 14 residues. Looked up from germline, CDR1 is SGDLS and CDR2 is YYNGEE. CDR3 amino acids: CASTEGTSGNTQYF. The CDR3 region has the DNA TGTGCCAGCACCGAAGGGACTAGCGGAAATACGCAGTATTTT.

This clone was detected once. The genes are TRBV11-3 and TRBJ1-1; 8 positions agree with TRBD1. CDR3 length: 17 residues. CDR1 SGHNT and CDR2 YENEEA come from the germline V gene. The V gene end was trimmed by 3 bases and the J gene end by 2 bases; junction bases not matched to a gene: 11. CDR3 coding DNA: TGTGCCAGCAGCTTTCCATGGCAACAGGGGGTAAACACTGAAGCTTTCTTT. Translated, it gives CASSFPWQQGVNTEAFF.

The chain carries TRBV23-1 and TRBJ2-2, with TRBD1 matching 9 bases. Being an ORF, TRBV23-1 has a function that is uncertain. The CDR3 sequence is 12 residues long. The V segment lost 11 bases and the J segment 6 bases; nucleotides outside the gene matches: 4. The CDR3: CAGTGNPGELFF. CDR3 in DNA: TGCGCCGGGACAGGGAATCCCGGGGAGCTGTTTTTT.

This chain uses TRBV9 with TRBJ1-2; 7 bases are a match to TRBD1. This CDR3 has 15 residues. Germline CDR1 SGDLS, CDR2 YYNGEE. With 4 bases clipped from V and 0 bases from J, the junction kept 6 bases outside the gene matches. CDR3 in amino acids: CASSPRTGTNYGYTF. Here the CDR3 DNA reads TGTGCCAGCAGCCCTCGGACAGGCACTAACTATGGCTACACCTTC.

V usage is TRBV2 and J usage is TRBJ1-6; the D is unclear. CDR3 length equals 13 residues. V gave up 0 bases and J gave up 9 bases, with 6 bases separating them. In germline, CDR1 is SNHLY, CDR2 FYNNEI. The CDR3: CASSEALGSPLHF. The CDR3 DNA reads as TGTGCCAGCAGTGAAGCGCTAGGTTCACCCCTCCACTTT.

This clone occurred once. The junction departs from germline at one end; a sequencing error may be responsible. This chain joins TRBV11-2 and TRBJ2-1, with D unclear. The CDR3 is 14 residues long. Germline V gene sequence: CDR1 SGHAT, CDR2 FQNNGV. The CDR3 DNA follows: TGTGCCAACAGCTTACAATCCTCCTACAATGAGCAGTTCTTC. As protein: CANSLQSSYNEQFF.

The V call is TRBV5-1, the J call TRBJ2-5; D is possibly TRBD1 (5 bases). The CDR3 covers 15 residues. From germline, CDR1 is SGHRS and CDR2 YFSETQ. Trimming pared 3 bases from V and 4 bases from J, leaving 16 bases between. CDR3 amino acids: CASSWRQNSGETQYF. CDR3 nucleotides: TGCGCCAGCAGCTGGAGACAGAACTCTGGAGAGACCCAGTACTTC.

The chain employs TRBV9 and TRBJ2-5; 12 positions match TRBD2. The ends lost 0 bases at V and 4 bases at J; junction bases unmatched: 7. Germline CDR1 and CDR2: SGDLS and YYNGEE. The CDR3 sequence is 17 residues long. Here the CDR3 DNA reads TGTGCCAGCAGCGTAGGGGCTAGCGGGGGGGCCAGAGAGACCCAGTACTTC. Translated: CASSVGASGGARETQYF.

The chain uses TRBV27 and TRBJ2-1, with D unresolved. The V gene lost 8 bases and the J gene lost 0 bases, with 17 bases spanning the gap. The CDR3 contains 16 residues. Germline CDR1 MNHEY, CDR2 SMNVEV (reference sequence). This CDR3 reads CASSLAPARSYNEQFF. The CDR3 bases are TGTGCCAGCTCCTTAGCCCCGGCCCGCTCCTACAATGAGCAGTTCTTC.

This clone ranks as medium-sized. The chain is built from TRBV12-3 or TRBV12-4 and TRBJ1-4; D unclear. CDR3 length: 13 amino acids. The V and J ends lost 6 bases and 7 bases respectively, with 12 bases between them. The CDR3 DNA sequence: TGTGCCAGCAGGCGGGATTTTGTTGAAAAACTGTTTTTT. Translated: CASRRDFVEKLFF.

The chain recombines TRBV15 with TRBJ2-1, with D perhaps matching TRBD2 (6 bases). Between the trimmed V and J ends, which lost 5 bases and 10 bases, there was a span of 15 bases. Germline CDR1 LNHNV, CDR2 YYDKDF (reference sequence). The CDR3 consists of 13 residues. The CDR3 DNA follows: TGTGCCACCAGCGTTCCTACTAGCTGGGAGCAGTTCTTC. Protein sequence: CATSVPTSWEQFF.

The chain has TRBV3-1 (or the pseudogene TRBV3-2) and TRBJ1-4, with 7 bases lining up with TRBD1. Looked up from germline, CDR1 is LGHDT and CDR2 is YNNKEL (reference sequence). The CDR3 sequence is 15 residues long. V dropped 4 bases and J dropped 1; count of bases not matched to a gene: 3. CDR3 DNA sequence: TGTGCCAGCAGCCCTTGGGACAGAACTAATGAAAAACTGTTTTTT. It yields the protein CASSPWDRTNEKLFF.

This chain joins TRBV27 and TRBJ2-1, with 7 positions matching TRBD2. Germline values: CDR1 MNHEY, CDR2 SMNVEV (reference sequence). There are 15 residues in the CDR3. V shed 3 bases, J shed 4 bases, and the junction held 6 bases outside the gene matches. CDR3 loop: CASSLQREGYNEQFF. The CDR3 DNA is TGTGCCAGCAGTTTGCAGAGGGAGGGGTACAATGAGCAGTTCTTC.

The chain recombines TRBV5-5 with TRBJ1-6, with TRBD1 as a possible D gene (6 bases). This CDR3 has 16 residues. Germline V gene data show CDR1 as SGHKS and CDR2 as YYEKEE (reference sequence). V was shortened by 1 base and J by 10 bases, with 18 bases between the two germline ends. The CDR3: CASSLPRGQGDSPLHF. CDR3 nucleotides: TGTGCCAGCAGCTTGCCCCGGGGACAAGGGGACTCACCCCTCCACTTT.

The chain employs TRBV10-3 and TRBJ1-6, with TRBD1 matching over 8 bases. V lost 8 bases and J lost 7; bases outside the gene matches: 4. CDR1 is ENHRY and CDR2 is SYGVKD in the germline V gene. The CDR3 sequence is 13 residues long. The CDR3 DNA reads TGTGCCATCGGTAACAGGGGGAATTCACCCCTCCACTTT. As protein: CAIGNRGNSPLHF.

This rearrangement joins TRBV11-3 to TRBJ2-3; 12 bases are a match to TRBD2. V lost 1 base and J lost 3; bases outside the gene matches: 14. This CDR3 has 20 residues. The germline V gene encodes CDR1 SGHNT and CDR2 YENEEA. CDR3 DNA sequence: TGTGCCAGCAGCTTAGCTTCCGCTAGCGGGGGGGCCGGTGTTACAGATACGCAGTATTTT. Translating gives CASSLASASGGAGVTDTQYF.

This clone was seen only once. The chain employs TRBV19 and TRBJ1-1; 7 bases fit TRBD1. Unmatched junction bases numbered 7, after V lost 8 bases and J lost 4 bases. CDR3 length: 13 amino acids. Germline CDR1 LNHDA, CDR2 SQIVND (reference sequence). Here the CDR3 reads CASSTGMGTEAFF. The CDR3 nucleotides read TGTGCCAGTTCGACAGGGATGGGCACTGAAGCTTTCTTT. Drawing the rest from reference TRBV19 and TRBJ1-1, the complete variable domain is DGGITQSPKYLFRKEGQNVTLSCEQNLNHDAMYWYRQDPGQGLRLIYYSQIVNDFQKGDIAEGYSVSREKKESFPLTVTSAQKNPTAFYLCASSTGMGTEAFFGQGTRLTVV.

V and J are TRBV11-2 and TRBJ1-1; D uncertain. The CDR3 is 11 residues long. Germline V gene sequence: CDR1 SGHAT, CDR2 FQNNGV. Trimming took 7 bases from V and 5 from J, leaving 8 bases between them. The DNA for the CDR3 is TGTGCCAGCACCGGAGGGACTGAAGCTTTCTTT. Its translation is CASTGGTEAFF.

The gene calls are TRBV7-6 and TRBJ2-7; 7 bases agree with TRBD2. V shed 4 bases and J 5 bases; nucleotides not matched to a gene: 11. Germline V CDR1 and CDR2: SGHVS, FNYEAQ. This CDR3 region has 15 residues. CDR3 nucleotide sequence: TGTGCCAGCAGCTCCGACAGCGGGGCCAGGAACGAGCAGTACTTC. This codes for CASSSDSGARNEQYF.

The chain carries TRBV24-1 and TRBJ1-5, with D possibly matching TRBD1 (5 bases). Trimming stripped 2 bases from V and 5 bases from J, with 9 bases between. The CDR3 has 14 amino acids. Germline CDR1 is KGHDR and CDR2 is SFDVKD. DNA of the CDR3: TGTGCCACCAGTGATTCGGACATTGATCAGCCCCAGCATTTT. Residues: CATSDSDIDQPQHF.

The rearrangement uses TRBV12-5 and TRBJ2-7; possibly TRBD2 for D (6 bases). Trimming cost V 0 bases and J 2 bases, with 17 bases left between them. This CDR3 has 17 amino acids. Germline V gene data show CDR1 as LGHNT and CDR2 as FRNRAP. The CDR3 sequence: CASGLVLGGSHPYEQYF. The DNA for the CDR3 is TGTGCTAGTGGTTTGGTACTCGGGGGATCCCATCCCTACGAGCAGTACTTC.

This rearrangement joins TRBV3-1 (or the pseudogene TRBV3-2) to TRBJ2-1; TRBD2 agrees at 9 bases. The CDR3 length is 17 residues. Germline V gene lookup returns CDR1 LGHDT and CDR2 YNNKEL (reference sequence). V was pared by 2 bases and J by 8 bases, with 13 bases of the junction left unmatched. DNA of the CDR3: TGTGCCAGCAGCCAACCTGGGACTAGCCGGAGTTTGCATGAGCAGTTCTTC. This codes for CASSQPGTSRSLHEQFF.

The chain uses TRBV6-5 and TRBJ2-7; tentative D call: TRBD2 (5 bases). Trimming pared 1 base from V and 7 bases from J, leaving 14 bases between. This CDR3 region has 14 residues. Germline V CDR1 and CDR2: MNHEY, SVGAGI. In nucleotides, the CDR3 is TGTGCCAGCAGTTACTTGAGCATAACGGGGGAGCAGTACTTC. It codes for CASSYLSITGEQYF.

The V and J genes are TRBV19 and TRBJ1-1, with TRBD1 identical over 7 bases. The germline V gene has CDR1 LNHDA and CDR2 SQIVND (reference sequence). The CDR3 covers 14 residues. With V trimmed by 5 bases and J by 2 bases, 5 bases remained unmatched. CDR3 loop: CASSWTGINTEAFF. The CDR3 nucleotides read TGTGCCAGTAGTTGGACAGGAATCAACACTGAAGCTTTCTTT. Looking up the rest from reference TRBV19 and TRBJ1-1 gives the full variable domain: DGGITQSPKYLFRKEGQNVTLSCEQNLNHDAMYWYRQDPGQGLRLIYYSQIVNDFQKGDIAEGYSVSREKKESFPLTVTSAQKNPTAFYLCASSWTGINTEAFFGQGTRLTVV.

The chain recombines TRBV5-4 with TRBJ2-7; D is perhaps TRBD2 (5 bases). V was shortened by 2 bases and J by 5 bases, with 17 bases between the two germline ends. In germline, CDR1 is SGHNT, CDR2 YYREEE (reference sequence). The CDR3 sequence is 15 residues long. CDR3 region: CASSFGGRGENEQYF. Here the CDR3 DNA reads TGTGCCAGCAGCTTTGGAGGACGGGGAGAGAACGAGCAGTACTTC.

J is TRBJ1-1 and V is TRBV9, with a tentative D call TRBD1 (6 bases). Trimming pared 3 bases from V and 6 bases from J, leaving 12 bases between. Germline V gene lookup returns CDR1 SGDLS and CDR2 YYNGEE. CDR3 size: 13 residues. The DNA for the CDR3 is TGTGCCAGCAGCGCTCGGACAGTTTCTGAAGCTTTCTTT. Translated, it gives CASSARTVSEAFF.

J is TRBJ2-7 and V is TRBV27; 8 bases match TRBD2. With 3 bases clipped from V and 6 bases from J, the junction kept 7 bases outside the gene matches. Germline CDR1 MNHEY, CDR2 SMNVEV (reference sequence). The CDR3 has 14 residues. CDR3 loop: CASSFGTSGFEQYF. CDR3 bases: TGTGCCAGCAGTTTCGGCACTAGCGGCTTCGAGCAGTACTTC.